Listed below are T cell receptor beta chains from one sample, sequenced in a study of low-dose radiotherapy and immunotherapy resistance in tumors. TCRdb re-called the reads through MiXCR, storing one row per CDR3 protein. The sample carries 100,000 or so distinct CDR3 sequences, less than 25% recorded once. The specimen comprised PBMCs, sampled after low-dose radiotherapy plus immunotherapy. These receptors all come from a male donor with prostate cancer. Both conserved end residues are part of each CDR3. D genes are given only for firm matches. Not every row has a clone size; where given, it reads once, few, many or a size class.

d_call: NA; v_call: TRBV5-6; j_call: TRBJ2-3; clone_size: many; cdr3_aa: CASSLEPGSTDTQYF; cdr3_nt: TGTGCCAGCAGCTTGGAACCCGGGAGCACAGATACGCAGTATTTT
d_call: NA; v_call: TRBV10-2; j_call: TRBJ1-4; clone_size: many; cdr3_aa: CASSGQNEKLFF; cdr3_nt: TGCGCCAGCAGCGGACAAAATGAAAAACTGTTTTTT
d_call: NA; v_call: TRBV7-3; j_call: TRBJ2-1; clone_size: NA; cdr3_aa: CASSLTSGTYNEQFF; cdr3_nt: TGTGCCAGCAGCTTAACGTCTGGGACCTACAATGAGCAGTTCTTC
d_call: TRBD2; v_call: TRBV3-1; j_call: TRBJ2-5; clone_size: many; cdr3_aa: CASSPRGGRGETQYF; cdr3_nt: TGTGCCAGCAGCCCCCGGGGGGGGCGAGGGGAGACCCAGTACTTC
d_call: TRBD2; v_call: TRBV12-3/TRBV12-4; j_call: TRBJ2-1; clone_size: many; cdr3_aa: CASSLERDSNEQFF; cdr3_nt: TGTGCCAGCAGTTTAGAGCGGGATTCCAATGAGCAGTTCTTC
d_call: NA; v_call: TRBV20-1; j_call: TRBJ1-1; clone_size: NA; cdr3_aa: CSARTGQNTEAFF; cdr3_nt: TGCAGTGCCCGGACGGGCCAGAACACTGAAGCTTTCTTT
d_call: NA; v_call: TRBV2; j_call: TRBJ1-5; clone_size: many; cdr3_aa: CASSGPGLPNQPQHF; cdr3_nt: TGTGCCAGCTCGGGACCAGGACTACCAAATCAGCCCCAGCATTTT
d_call: TRBD2; v_call: TRBV7-2; j_call: TRBJ2-1; clone_size: many; cdr3_aa: CASSLRILASGGGEQFF; cdr3_nt: TGTGCCAGCAGCTTAAGGATTCTGGCTAGCGGGGGCGGTGAGCAGTTCTTC
d_call: NA; v_call: TRBV4-2; j_call: TRBJ2-3; clone_size: many; cdr3_aa: CASSQDLRGAADTQYF; cdr3_nt: TGTGCCAGCAGCCAAGATTTAAGGGGGGCGGCGGATACGCAGTATTTT
d_call: NA; v_call: TRBV6-6; j_call: TRBJ2-5; clone_size: many; cdr3_aa: CASSYSSWNQETQYF; cdr3_nt: TGTGCCAGCAGTTACTCGAGCTGGAACCAAGAGACCCAGTACTTC
d_call: TRBD2; v_call: TRBV14; j_call: TRBJ2-1; clone_size: many; cdr3_aa: CASSQGWRGGGNEQFF; cdr3_nt: TGTGCCAGCAGCCAAGGATGGCGGGGGGGCGGAAATGAGCAGTTCTTC
d_call: TRBD2; v_call: TRBV20-1; j_call: TRBJ2-5; clone_size: many; cdr3_aa: CSATTSGGQETQYF; cdr3_nt: TGCAGTGCCACGACTAGCGGCGGCCAAGAGACCCAGTACTTC
d_call: NA; v_call: TRBV27; j_call: TRBJ2-2; clone_size: NA; cdr3_aa: CASSQGFQSGELFF; cdr3_nt: TGTGCCAGCAGTCAGGGGTTCCAAAGCGGGGAGCTGTTTTTT
d_call: TRBD1; v_call: TRBV5-1; j_call: TRBJ2-3; clone_size: NA; cdr3_aa: CASSLDDRAGTDTQYF; cdr3_nt: TGCGCCAGCAGCTTGGACGACAGGGCTGGCACAGATACGCAGTATTTT
d_call: NA; v_call: TRBV5-1; j_call: TRBJ2-1; clone_size: many; cdr3_aa: CASSKGGAGSYNEQFF; cdr3_nt: TGCGCCAGCAGTAAGGGCGGGGCCGGCTCCTACAATGAGCAGTTCTTC
d_call: NA; v_call: TRBV3-1; j_call: TRBJ1-5; clone_size: many; cdr3_aa: CASSQGQANQPQHF; cdr3_nt: TGTGCCAGCAGCCAAGGGCAGGCCAATCAGCCCCAGCATTTT
d_call: NA; v_call: TRBV7-2; j_call: TRBJ2-5; clone_size: many; cdr3_aa: CASSLGDGLQETQYF; cdr3_nt: TGTGCCAGCAGCTTAGGGGACGGGCTCCAAGAGACCCAGTACTTC
d_call: NA; v_call: TRBV2; j_call: TRBJ2-5; clone_size: many; cdr3_aa: CASSGRRVQETQYF; cdr3_nt: TGTGCCAGCAGTGGGCGGAGAGTCCAAGAGACCCAGTACTTC
d_call: TRBD2; v_call: TRBV5-1; j_call: TRBJ2-1; clone_size: NA; cdr3_aa: CASSSVAGRYNEQFF; cdr3_nt: TGCGCCAGCAGCTCCGTAGCGGGACGCTACAATGAGCAGTTCTTC
d_call: NA; v_call: TRBV4-2; j_call: TRBJ1-5; clone_size: many; cdr3_aa: CASSQEEYQPQHF; cdr3_nt: TGTGCCAGCAGCCAAGAGGAGTATCAGCCCCAGCATTTT
d_call: TRBD2; v_call: TRBV5-1; j_call: TRBJ2-7; clone_size: NA; cdr3_aa: CASSLAASGGAEAQYF; cdr3_nt: TGCGCCAGCAGCTTGGCCGCCAGCGGGGGGGCCGAAGCGCAGTACTTC
d_call: NA; v_call: TRBV20-1; j_call: TRBJ2-1; clone_size: many; cdr3_aa: CSARDYMGVYNEQFF; cdr3_nt: TGCAGTGCTAGAGATTATATGGGGGTTTACAATGAGCAGTTCTTC
d_call: NA; v_call: TRBV29-1; j_call: TRBJ2-1; clone_size: NA; cdr3_aa: CSVGVGGNEQFF; cdr3_nt: TGCAGCGTTGGGGTAGGGGGCAATGAGCAGTTCTTC
d_call: NA; v_call: TRBV5-1; j_call: TRBJ2-3; clone_size: many; cdr3_aa: CASSLEIVQAGDTQYF; cdr3_nt: TGCGCCAGCAGCTTGGAGATTGTTCAGGCCGGAGATACGCAGTATTTT
d_call: NA; v_call: TRBV9; j_call: TRBJ2-3; clone_size: many; cdr3_aa: CASSVGPGDTQYF; cdr3_nt: TGTGCCAGCAGCGTGGGGCCCGGGGATACGCAGTATTTT
d_call: TRBD1; v_call: TRBV5-1; j_call: TRBJ1-2; clone_size: many; cdr3_aa: CASSLGVTGFGYTF; cdr3_nt: TGCGCCAGCAGCTTGGGAGTGACAGGGTTTGGCTACACCTTC
d_call: TRBD2; v_call: TRBV2; j_call: TRBJ2-7; clone_size: NA; cdr3_aa: CASTAGVSYEQYF; cdr3_nt: TGTGCCAGCACCGCGGGGGTCTCCTACGAGCAGTACTTC
d_call: TRBD2; v_call: TRBV5-6; j_call: TRBJ2-7; clone_size: NA; cdr3_aa: CASSPRGGGAGEQYF; cdr3_nt: TGTGCCAGCAGCCCGCGGGGCGGGGGGGCTGGGGAGCAGTACTTC
d_call: TRBD1; v_call: TRBV7-9; j_call: TRBJ2-7; clone_size: NA; cdr3_aa: CASSPEGQGWHEQYF; cdr3_nt: TGTGCCAGCAGCCCAGAGGGACAGGGGTGGCACGAGCAGTACTTC